These T cell receptor beta chains were read from a single sample in a study of T cell responses to AZD1222 COVID-19 vaccine. Assay used: immunoSEQ multiplex PCR; TCRdb lists only in-frame clones, some missing. The table shows 120,000 to 150,000 clones, with more than 70% occurring only once. The input for sequencing was peripheral blood, taken on day 0 of AZD1222 vaccination. The receptors shown here come from an adult in good health. The CDR3 runs from the conserved cysteine through the conserved F or W. Clone size is shown for a subset of rows, as once, few, many or a class of expanded clone.

j_call	v_call	clone_size	cdr3_aa
TRBJ2-7	TRBV28	once	CASSSRQGAYSYEQYF
TRBJ1-3	TRBV19	.	CASSIVRDRDRSGNTIYF
TRBJ2-2	TRBV5-4	.	CASSLVPGSNTGELFF
TRBJ2-3	TRBV28	.	CASSLPGSFTDTQYF
TRBJ2-3	TRBV4-3	.	CASSQEVAGGGRLVADTQYF
TRBJ1-2	TRBV15	.	CATSRGRDRGFNYGYTF
TRBJ1-2	TRBV25-1	.	CASSEGDRSPNTF
TRBJ1-1	TRBV7-8	.	CASSLEGGLNTEAFF
TRBJ1-5	TRBV19	.	CASTPYQGAGQPQHF
TRBJ1-5	TRBV5-6	.	CASSWGTGDQPQHF
TRBJ1-3	TRBV9	.	CASSVDTLSGNTIYF
TRBJ2-2	TRBV6-5	.	CASGRGLQGGGELFF
TRBJ1-2	TRBV9	once	CASSVAGRSFYGYTF
TRBJ1-4	TRBV5-4	once	CASSLTGGGEKLFF
TRBJ2-3	TRBV25-1	.	CAVASTDTQYF
TRBJ1-5	TRBV25-1	.	CASSRGQFNQPQHF
TRBJ2-3	TRBV6-5	.	CASSKGWADTQYF
TRBJ2-5	TRBV18	.	CASSPLFTSGKETQYF
TRBJ2-3	TRBV29-1	.	CSGGLDTQYF
TRBJ2-2	TRBV9	.	CASRGLAGNTGELFF
TRBJ1-1	TRBV10-3	.	CAVDTGLNTEAFF
TRBJ2-3	TRBV5-6	few	CASSLVPPSLLAGVVTQYF
TRBJ1-1	TRBV18	.	CATQREDRGVYTEAFF
TRBJ2-2	TRBV7-2	few	CASSPPGYTGELFF
TRBJ2-7	TRBV9	.	CASSPPLYEQYF
TRBJ1-5	TRBV6-2/TRBV6-3	once	CASSPGSGNQPQHF
TRBJ1-4	TRBV28	.	CASRRGSATNEKLFF
TRBJ2-1	TRBV19	.	CASSIIASSPGEQFF
TRBJ1-1	TRBV7-9	.	CASSFRGWEDTEAFF
TRBJ2-7	TRBV4-2	.	CASSQDRQGLYEQYF
TRBJ2-3	TRBV19	.	CASSYRTGSTDTQYF
TRBJ2-7	TRBV9	.	CASSVGGDGYEQYF
TRBJ1-1	TRBV19	.	CASSIRVNTEAFF
TRBJ2-1	TRBV9	.	CASSVGGGSSYNEQFF
TRBJ1-2	TRBV19	.	CASLGRLANYGYTF
TRBJ2-1	TRBV20-1	.	CSARDGAQQFF
TRBJ2-5	TRBV5-1	.	CASSLGLAAQETQYF
TRBJ2-1	TRBV19	.	CASSIVAPLNNEQFF
TRBJ2-2	TRBV7-2	.	CASSLLIPGLGELFF
TRBJ2-2	TRBV7-2	.	CASSPGLRITTGELFF